Each of the 29 T cell receptor beta chains below was sequenced from the same sample in a study of blood T cell repertoires in COVID-19. The assay was immunoSEQ multiplex PCR, and TCRdb's table has in-frame clones only and misses some. The table includes roughly 220,000 clones, 86% detected once. Sequencing was performed on peripheral blood. Every receptor here comes from a man aged 25-45 years who had recovered from COVID-19.

The chain uses TRBV6-5 and TRBJ2-2; 9 positions match TRBD1. Unmatched junction bases numbered 9, after V lost 9 bases and J lost 4 bases. The CDR3 consists of 15 residues. Per the germline V gene, CDR1 is MNHEY and CDR2 is SVGAGI. CDR3 nucleotide sequence: TGTGCCAGGGGCCCCTCGGGACAGGGCACCGGGGAGCTGTTTTTT. Translation: CARGPSGQGTGELFF.

The gene calls are TRBV7-2 and TRBJ1-1; D call uncertain. The germline V and J ends were trimmed by 2 bases and 1 base, with 11 bases remaining between them. The germline gives CDR1 SGHTA, CDR2 FQGNSA. The CDR3 loop spans 15 amino acids. Written as DNA, the CDR3 is TGTGCCAGCAGCTTATTGGACTTTCCGAACACTGAAGCTTTCTTT. Protein: CASSLLDFPNTEAFF.

This rearrangement joins TRBV29-1 to TRBJ1-4; perhaps TRBD1 as D (5 bases). Deletions cut 4 bases from V and 4 bases from J, with 7 bases between. Germline V CDR1 and CDR2: SQVTM, ANQGSEA. CDR3 size: 12 residues. This CDR3 reads CSVARVNEKLFF. In DNA, the CDR3 is TGCAGCGTTGCCAGGGTTAATGAAAAACTGTTTTTT.

The chain couples TRBV15 to TRBJ2-7; TRBD2 matches at 11 bases. Losses at the gene ends were 3 bases for V and 7 bases for J; bases not matched to a gene: 8. CDR1 is LNHNV, CDR2 YYDKDF, per germline (reference sequence). The CDR3 covers 15 residues. DNA of the CDR3: TGTGCCACCAGCAGTGTAGCGGGGGGGCCTTCGGAGCAGTACTTC. As protein: CATSSVAGGPSEQYF.

This rearrangement joins TRBV7-2 to TRBJ1-2, with 8 nucleotides matching TRBD1. The CDR3 loop spans 14 amino acids. V lost 5 bases and J lost 2; bases outside the gene matches: 4. Germline values: CDR1 SGHTA, CDR2 FQGNSA. CDR3 sequence: CASSKTGENYGYTF. CDR3 DNA: TGTGCCAGCAGCAAGACAGGGGAGAACTATGGCTACACCTTC.

V gene TRBV11-3 combines with J gene TRBJ2-2, with D maybe TRBD1 (6 bases). Germline loops: CDR1 SGHNT, CDR2 YENEEA. The CDR3 length is 14 residues. Trimming left V 3 bases short and J 5 bases short, with 10 bases between. Here the CDR3 DNA reads TGTGCCAGCAGCTTCGACAGGTTAACCGGGGAGCTGTTTTTT. Its protein is CASSFDRLTGELFF.

In DNA, the CDR3 is TGTGCCAGCAGTTATGGCTCCAATTCACCCCTCCACTTT. Translating it yields CASSYGSNSPLHF. The chain joins TRBV6-5 to TRBJ1-6, with no clear D. CDR1 and CDR2 from the germline V gene are MNHEY and SVGAGI. V was pared by 3 bases and J by 7 bases, with 7 bases between. There are 13 residues in the CDR3.

The CDR3 region is CASSLEGGRSYEQYF. CDR3 coding DNA: TGCGCCAGCAGCTTGGAAGGAGGGCGCTCCTACGAGCAGTACTTC. The V call is TRBV5-1, the J call TRBJ2-7, with D perhaps TRBD2 (6 bases). The CDR3 length is 15 residues. V gave up 0 bases and J gave up 0 bases, with 10 bases separating them. Germline lookup yields CDR1 SGHRS and CDR2 YFSETQ. Full variable domain (outside the CDR3, taken from reference TRBV5-1 and TRBJ2-7): KAGVTQTPRYLIKTRGQQVTLSCSPISGHRSVSWYQQTPGQGLQFLFEYFSETQRNKGNFPGRFSGRQFSNSRSEMNVSTLELGDSALYLCASSLEGGRSYEQYFGPGTRLTVT.

The V call is TRBV9, the J call TRBJ2-3; D uncertain. The CDR3 sequence is 15 residues long. The V and J ends lost 3 bases and 1 base respectively, with 12 bases between them. Germline assignment: CDR1 SGDLS and CDR2 YYNGEE. For the CDR3, the DNA is TGTGCCAGCAGCGCTGCTCACACGCGCACAGATACGCAGTATTTT. Protein sequence: CASSAAHTRTDTQYF.

The chain couples TRBV5-6 to TRBJ2-3; no firm D call. The CDR3 consists of 14 residues. CDR1 and CDR2 (germline): SGHDT, YYEEEE. The V gene lost 2 bases and the J gene lost 0 bases, with 7 bases spanning the gap. CDR3 residues: CASSFFSSTDTQYF. The CDR3, as DNA: TGTGCCAGCAGCTTCTTTTCTAGCACAGATACGCAGTATTTT.

The chain uses TRBV9 and TRBJ2-3, with 10 bases that match TRBD2. In germline, CDR1 is SGDLS, CDR2 YYNGEE. This CDR3 is 15 amino acids long. Losses at the gene ends were 5 bases for V and 1 base for J; bases not matched to a gene: 4. Here the CDR3 DNA reads TGTGCCAGCAGTTTAGGGACTAGCGGCACAGATACGCAGTATTTT. The encoded protein is CASSLGTSGTDTQYF.

V usage is TRBV10-1 and J usage is TRBJ1-1; 8 bases fit TRBD1. The germline V gene encodes CDR1 WNHNN and CDR2 SYGVQD (reference sequence). The V and J ends lost 6 bases and 5 bases, in that order; junction bases with no gene match: 8. This CDR3 is 14 amino acids long. This CDR3 is CASSADRAETEAFF. The CDR3 DNA reads as TGCGCCAGCAGCGCGGACAGGGCGGAAACTGAAGCTTTCTTT.

The V gene is TRBV19, the J gene TRBJ2-3, with D tentatively TRBD1 (7 bases). Trimming pared 1 base from V and 2 bases from J, leaving 19 bases between. From germline, CDR1 is LNHDA and CDR2 SQIVND (reference sequence). The CDR3 loop spans 18 amino acids. CDR3 nucleotides: TGTGCCAGTAGTATAGTCCTAGGAGGGACAGATTTCACAGATACGCAGTATTTT. This encodes CASSIVLGGTDFTDTQYF.

As DNA, the CDR3 is TGTGCCAGCAGCCGTCAGGACTACAATGAGCAGTTCTTC. This sequence encodes CASSRQDYNEQFF. The V and J genes are TRBV7-2 and TRBJ2-1; D unclear. Per the germline V gene, CDR1 is SGHTA and CDR2 is FQGNSA. The CDR3 runs 13 residues. V was trimmed by 5 bases and J by 3 bases, leaving 8 bases between them.

The CDR3 DNA reads as TGTGCCACCAGTGATCCGGGACAGGGGGCAGCCAAAAACATTCAGTACTTC. Translation: CATSDPGQGAAKNIQYF. J is TRBJ2-4 and V is TRBV24-1, with TRBD1 matching 12 bases. The CDR3 covers 17 residues. Trimming cost V 3 bases and J 0 bases; bases outside gene matches: 2. Germline assignment: CDR1 KGHDR and CDR2 SFDVKD.

The gene calls are TRBV27 and TRBJ1-2, with D unresolved. Trimming took off 10 bases at V and 1 base at J, with 13 bases between the two ends. This CDR3 is built from 13 residues. The germline gives CDR1 MNHEY, CDR2 SMNVEV (reference sequence). As DNA, the CDR3 is TGTGCCACCCTGGGCAGGAATAACTATGGCTACACCTTC. Translation: CATLGRNNYGYTF.

The chain combines TRBV25-1 with TRBJ1-1; 8 bases align to TRBD1. This CDR3 comprises 14 residues. J lost 5 bases, V lost 1 base, and 3 bases had no gene match. Germline loops: CDR1 MGHDK, CDR2 SYGVNS. CDR3: CASSELGQGTEAFF. In DNA, the CDR3 is TGTGCCAGCAGTGAATTAGGACAGGGAACTGAAGCTTTCTTT.

V usage is TRBV6-5 and J usage is TRBJ1-1; perhaps TRBD1 as D (6 bases). V was trimmed by 8 bases and J by 1 base, leaving 17 bases between them. This CDR3 region has 15 residues. Germline V gives CDR1 MNHEY, CDR2 SVGAGI. The CDR3 DNA follows: TGTGCCAGCCCCCGGTCCGGGACACCGAACACTGAAGCTTTCTTT. Amino acid sequence: CASPRSGTPNTEAFF.

The CDR3 DNA sequence: TGTGCCTCCTGGGCGGGGGCCCTATCTAACTATGGCTACACCTTC. It encodes CASWAGALSNYGYTF. This chain connects TRBV5-4 to TRBJ1-2; D is possibly TRBD1 (6 bases). Deletions cut 10 bases from V and 0 bases from J, with 19 bases between. From germline, CDR1 is SGHNT and CDR2 YYREEE (reference sequence). The CDR3 contains 15 residues.

Only one count was recorded for this clone. The chain links TRBV5-8 to TRBJ2-7; D not resolved. The CDR3 runs to 11 residues. Between the trimmed V and J ends, which lost 1 base and 3 bases, there was a span of 2 bases. Germline values: CDR1 SGHTS, CDR2 YDEGEE. CDR3 bases: TGTGCCAGCAGCTTGCGCTACGAGCAGTACTTC. Translated: CASSLRYEQYF. Based on the CDR3 plus reference TRBV5-8 and TRBJ2-7, the full variable domain is EAGVTQSPTHLIKTRGQQATLRCSPISGHTSVYWYQQALGLGLQFLLWYDEGEERNRGNFPPRFSGRQFPNYSSELNVNALELEDSALYLCASSLRYEQYFGPGTRLTVT.

The chain has TRBV6-5 and TRBJ2-1; D is ambiguous. The CDR3 is 14 residues long. The V gene's germline CDR1 is MNHEY and CDR2 SVGAGI. Trimming stripped 2 bases from V and 7 bases from J, with 12 bases between. CDR3 DNA sequence: TGTGCCAGCAGTTACAAGACGGTCAGGAATGAGCAGTTCTTC. Protein: CASSYKTVRNEQFF.

The chain joins TRBV18 to TRBJ1-2; a weak D match, TRBD1 (6 bases). The V and J ends lost 3 bases and 2 bases respectively, with 13 bases between them. Germline V CDR1 and CDR2: KGHSH, LQKENI. The CDR3 is made up of 15 amino acids. This chain's CDR3 is CASSPEQGWNYGYTF. The DNA of the CDR3 is TGTGCCAGCTCACCGGAACAGGGTTGGAACTATGGCTACACCTTC.

The V gene is TRBV4-1, the J gene TRBJ2-7; 11 bases are a match to TRBD1. Trimming cost V 1 base and J 1 base; bases outside gene matches: 3. Germline lookup yields CDR1 MGHRA and CDR2 YSYEKL. This CDR3 has 16 amino acids. DNA for the CDR3: TGCGCCAGCAGCCAAGGGACAGGGGGCTCTTCCTACGAGCAGTACTTC. Translation gives CASSQGTGGSSYEQYF.

The J gene is TRBJ2-3, the V gene TRBV13; 9 bases map to TRBD1. Trimming removed 5 bases from V and 1 base from J; junction bases left unmatched: 4. CDR1 and CDR2 from the germline V gene are PRHDT and FYEKMQ (reference sequence). The CDR3 covers 15 residues. CDR3: CASSLRQGGTDTQYF. The CDR3 DNA reads TGTGCCAGCAGCCTCCGACAGGGGGGCACAGATACGCAGTATTTT.

This chain uses TRBV4-1 with TRBJ2-1; 9 bases line up with TRBD1. CDR3 length: 16 residues. Trimming cost V 5 bases and J 0 bases; bases outside gene matches: 5. The germline gives CDR1 MGHRA, CDR2 YSYEKL. The chain's CDR3 is CASSYDRGGSYNEQFF. CDR3 DNA sequence: TGCGCCAGCAGCTACGACAGGGGGGGCTCCTACAATGAGCAGTTCTTC.

CDR3 sequence (DNA): TGTGCCAGCAGTGGGTACCCGACGGGACTGGGGGGTGGCTACACCTTC. Its protein product is CASSGYPTGLGGGYTF. The J gene is TRBJ1-2, the V gene TRBV6-1; a weak D match, TRBD1 (5 bases). CDR1 MNHNS and CDR2 SASEGT come from the germline V gene. The CDR3 contains 16 residues. V was clipped by 4 bases and J by 7 bases, with 22 bases between them.

This clone has only a few counts. The CDR3 DNA follows: TGTGCCAGCAGTTACCCCCTCAGGGGGCAAGGCACTGAAGCTTTCTTT. The encoded protein is CASSYPLRGQGTEAFF. The chain links TRBV6-6 to TRBJ1-1; 8 bases align to TRBD1. The length of the CDR3 is 16 residues. V was pared by 2 bases and J by 4 bases, with 9 bases of the junction left unmatched. Germline V gene lookup returns CDR1 MNHNY and CDR2 SVGAGI (reference sequence).

The rearrangement links TRBV5-1 to TRBJ2-3; possibly TRBD2 for D (6 bases). Trimming took off 0 bases at V and 2 bases at J, with 10 bases between the two ends. In germline, CDR1 is SGHRS, CDR2 YFSETQ. CDR3 length: 15 amino acids. The CDR3 nucleotides are TGCGCCAGCAGCTTGGTCGGGGGTACCACAGATACGCAGTATTTT. It codes for CASSLVGGTTDTQYF.

The V gene is TRBV6-2 or TRBV6-3, the J gene TRBJ2-5; perhaps TRBD1 as D (5 bases). The CDR3 extends over 17 amino acids. In germline, CDR1 is MNHEY, CDR2 SVGEGT. V dropped 0 bases and J dropped 5 bases, with 19 bases sitting between them. DNA for the CDR3: TGTGCCAGCAGTTACTCAGGGGCCAGTAGATTCGATGAGACCCAGTACTTC. Residues: CASSYSGASRFDETQYF.